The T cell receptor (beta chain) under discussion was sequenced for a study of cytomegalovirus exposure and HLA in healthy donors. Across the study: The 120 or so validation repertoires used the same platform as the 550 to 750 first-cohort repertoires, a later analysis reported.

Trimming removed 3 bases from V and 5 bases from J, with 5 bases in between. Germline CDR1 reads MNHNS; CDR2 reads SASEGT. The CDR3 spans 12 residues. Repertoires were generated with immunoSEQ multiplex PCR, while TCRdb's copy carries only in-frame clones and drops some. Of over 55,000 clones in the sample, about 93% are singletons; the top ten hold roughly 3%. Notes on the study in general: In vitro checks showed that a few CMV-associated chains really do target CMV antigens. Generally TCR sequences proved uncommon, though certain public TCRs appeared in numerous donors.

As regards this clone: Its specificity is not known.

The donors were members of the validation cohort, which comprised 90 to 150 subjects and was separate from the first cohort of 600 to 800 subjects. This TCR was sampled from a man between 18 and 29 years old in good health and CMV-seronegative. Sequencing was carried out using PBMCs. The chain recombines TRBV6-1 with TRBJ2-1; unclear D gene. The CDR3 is CASSDFNNEQFF. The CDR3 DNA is TGTGCCAGCAGTGACTTTAACAATGAGCAGTTCTTC.